This TCR beta chain was recorded in a study of CD8 T cells in Susac syndrome. Unmatched junction bases numbered 6, after V lost 4 bases and J lost 7 bases. Germline V lookup: CDR1 SGDLS, CDR2 YYNGEE. CDR3 size: 13 residues. Random hexamers were used to reverse transcribe an amount of about 0.45 to 1 ug RNA. Via MiXCR, TCRdb re-called the immunoSEQ multiplex PCR reads, giving one row per CDR3 protein. The sample carries over 80,000 distinct CDR3 sequences, 85% to 95% recorded once. CD8+ and CD4+ T cells taken from blood had their TCR beta sequenced. The receptor comes from a human donor in good health. Sequenced sample: CD8+ T cells from PBMCs. The rearrangement links TRBV9 to TRBJ1-2, with 8 bases matching TRBD1. The CDR3 region has the DNA TGTGCCAGCAGCCCCAGGACAGGGATTGGCTACACCTTC. Amino acid sequence: CASSPRTGIGYTF.